This T cell receptor beta chain stems from a study of T-cell memory formation after mild COVID-19. Study-wide points: The main location of contracting CD4+ clones was CM and EM, and that of contracting CD8+ clones was EMRA. Pre-infection memory contained some responding clones, which suggested that cross-reactive memory had joined.

About this clonotype itself: Its antigen is still unknown.

TCRdb re-analysed the 5' RACE reads in MiXCR, keeping a single row per CDR3 protein. Here the sample spans about 140,000 distinct CDR3 sequences, 11% to 15% being singletons. CDR3 length: 14 residues. The trim removed 8 bases at V and 4 bases at J, leaving 7 bases unmatched. This clonotype was obtained from an adult woman who had mild COVID-19 (a few samples of this study predate the infection). Cell type and time point are not known. Sequences were obtained from PBMCs or a T cell subset sorted from them (not recorded which). This chain links TRBV12-3 or TRBV12-4 with TRBJ2-2, with 7 positions matching TRBD2. Here the CDR3 DNA reads TGTGCCAGCCGGGAGGCCCTTAGCACCGGGGAGCTGTTTTTT. Its protein is CASREALSTGELFF.